Ten or more counts support the clone carrying this TCR beta chain. The antigen is undetermined. V dropped 0 bases and J dropped 6 bases, with 20 bases sitting between them. Germline values: CDR1 SEHNR, CDR2 FQNEAQ (reference sequence). This CDR3 has 17 residues. The data are from a study of T cell repertoires in cytomegalovirus infection. Study summary: Public TCR beta signatures marked donors with CMV infection and the matching HLA. Whole-study results and caveats: CMV carriers with the relevant HLA were identified by cumulative public TCR beta family frequency. Within the response measured ex vivo, HLA-C-restricted CMV-specific TCR beta clonotypes were dominant.

TCRdb ran MiXCR on the reads and lists one entry per CDR3 protein. Of about 490,000 distinct CDR3 sequences in the sample, 11% were seen once. Sequencing was carried out using PBMCs. The chain links TRBV7-9 to TRBJ1-2, with D possibly being TRBD1 (5 bases). This clonotype originated in a human donor in good health (CMV status not recorded). Some clones in this sample may be carry-over from other donors' samples. The CDR3 nucleotides read TGTGCCAGCAGCTTAGCGGTCCAGGGAAGATTTGGGGATGGCTACACCTTC. Its protein is CASSLAVQGRFGDGYTF.